These 27 T cell receptor beta chains share one sample of origin, sequenced in a study of CD8+ T cells in alopecia areata. RNA, once extracted, was reverse transcribed into cDNA for use as the sequencing template. Repertoires were generated with immunoSEQ multiplex PCR, while TCRdb's copy carries only in-frame clones and drops some. The sample has 150,000 or so clones, 45% to 55% seen once. The sample here was CD8+ T cells sorted from blood, taken at week 0. These receptors came from a human donor with alopecia areata.

This clone was counted at least ten times. The J gene is TRBJ1-2, the V gene TRBV10-1; 10 nucleotides agree with TRBD1. Germline CDR1 reads WNHNN; CDR2 reads SYGVQD (reference sequence). V trimming: 6 bases; J trimming: 8 bases; junction bases outside the gene matches: 9. This CDR3 has 14 amino acids. The CDR3 sequence is CASSLDRGRRGYTF. In DNA, the CDR3 is TGCGCCAGCAGCCTTGACAGGGGGCGGAGAGGCTACACCTTC.

The CDR3 here is CASSEYLTQSDTEAFF. The DNA of the CDR3 is TGTGCCAGCAGTGAATATCTAACGCAGTCGGACACTGAAGCTTTCTTT. The rearrangement links TRBV25-1 to TRBJ1-1, with D unclear. The V gene lost 0 bases and the J gene lost 3 bases, with 14 bases spanning the gap. Per germline, CDR1 MGHDK and CDR2 SYGVNS. The CDR3 length is 16 residues.

This clone turned up a few times. The CDR3 DNA follows: TGTGCCAGCAGCCCCGGGACGGACTCCTACGAGCAGTACTTC. This translates into CASSPGTDSYEQYF. The rearrangement uses TRBV2 and TRBJ2-7; TRBD1 or TRBD2 may be the D gene (5 bases each). The V gene's germline CDR1 is SNHLY and CDR2 FYNNEI. V was shortened by 6 bases and J by 0 bases, with 12 bases between the two germline ends. The CDR3 is 14 residues long.

This chain joins TRBV19 and TRBJ1-5; D is ambiguous. This CDR3 is 13 amino acids long. V lost 10 bases, J lost 2 bases, and 12 bases lay in between. Germline-derived CDR1 and CDR2 are LNHDA and SQIVND (reference sequence). DNA of the CDR3: TGTGCCACCGGGGAAGGCGGCAATCAGCCCCAGCATTTT. This encodes CATGEGGNQPQHF.

In this sample, this clone turned up a few times. The chain joins TRBV7-6 to TRBJ2-2; no reliable D call. Germline V CDR1 and CDR2: SGHVS, FNYEAQ. Deletions cut 1 base from V and 3 bases from J, with 3 bases between. CDR3 size: 13 residues. The CDR3 DNA reads as TGTGCCAGCAGCTTAGATTACACCGGGGAGCTGTTTTTT. Its translation: CASSLDYTGELFF.

The V call is TRBV29-1, the J call TRBJ1-2; D is unresolved. The V end lost 0 bases, the J end lost 7 bases, and 0 bases lay between the germline ends. CDR1 is SQVTM and CDR2 is ANQGSEA in the germline V gene. The CDR3 sequence is 9 residues long. CDR3: CSVEDGYTF. The CDR3 DNA reads as TGCAGCGTTGAAGATGGCTACACCTTC. Based on the CDR3 plus reference TRBV29-1 and TRBJ1-2, the full variable domain is SAVISQKPSRDICQRGTSLTIQCQVDSQVTMMFWYRQQPGQSLTLIATANQGSEATYESGFVIDKFPISRPNLTFSTLTVSNMSPEDSSIYLCSVEDGYTFGSGTRLTVV.

V is TRBV7-2 and J is TRBJ1-1; weak D call: TRBD1 (6 bases). The CDR3 contains 16 residues. V lost 1 base to trimming and J lost 3 bases, with 15 bases between them. Germline V CDR1 and CDR2: SGHTA, FQGNSA. The CDR3 loop is CASSLDHEGEDTEAFF. The CDR3 DNA sequence: TGTGCCAGCAGCTTAGATCACGAGGGGGAAGACACTGAAGCTTTCTTT.

This clone appeared a few times. This rearrangement joins TRBV5-4 to TRBJ2-7, with D maybe TRBD2 (7 bases). CDR3 size: 15 residues. CDR1 SGHNT and CDR2 YYREEE come from the germline V gene (reference sequence). Trimming shortened V by 4 bases and J by 5 bases, and 19 bases separated the two germline ends. This chain's CDR3 is CASSLRGAGNDEQYF. DNA for the CDR3: TGTGCCAGCAGCCTTCGGGGGGCTGGAAACGACGAGCAGTACTTC.

DNA of the CDR3: TGTGCCTGGAGTGTACTGCAGGGGATTAGGCACGAGCAGTACTTC. This sequence encodes CAWSVLQGIRHEQYF. The J gene is TRBJ2-7, the V gene TRBV30; D perhaps matches TRBD1 (6 bases). Per the germline V gene, CDR1 is GTSNPN and CDR2 is SVGIG (reference sequence). The CDR3 has 15 residues. Trimming took off 0 bases at V and 5 bases at J, with 17 bases between the two ends. Drawing the rest from reference TRBV30 and TRBJ2-7, the complete variable domain is SQTIHQWPATLVQPVGSPLSLECTVEGTSNPNLYWYRQAAGRGLQLLFYSVGIGQISSEVPQNLSASRPQDRQFILSSKKLLLSDSGFYLCAWSVLQGIRHEQYFGPGTRLTVT.

The gene calls are TRBV5-1 and TRBJ2-1, with TRBD2 matching 7 bases. J lost 4 bases, V lost 1 base, and 5 bases had no gene match. From germline, CDR1 is SGHRS and CDR2 YFSETQ. There are 15 residues in the CDR3. The DNA for the CDR3 is TGCGCCAGCAGCTTGTCCCGGGGGGTTTACAATGAGCAGTTCTTC. It translates to CASSLSRGVYNEQFF.

DNA for the CDR3: TGTGCCAGCAGCTGGGGCGGGTACGAGCAGTACTTC. This gives the protein CASSWGGYEQYF. The J gene is TRBJ2-7, the V gene TRBV7-2; D possibly matches TRBD1 or TRBD2 (5 bases each). This CDR3 is built from 12 residues. Germline assignment: CDR1 SGHTA and CDR2 FQGNSA. V was trimmed by 4 bases and J by 4 bases, leaving 8 bases between them.

The rearrangement uses TRBV19 and TRBJ1-1; perhaps TRBD1 as D (5 bases). Trimming stripped 5 bases from V and 7 bases from J, with 11 bases between. Looked up from germline, CDR1 is LNHDA and CDR2 is SQIVND (reference sequence). The CDR3 consists of 12 residues. As DNA, the CDR3 is TGTGCCAGTAGTCTTCAGGGCGGTGAAGCTTTCTTT. Translating gives CASSLQGGEAFF. The full variable domain, in which reference TRBV19 and TRBJ1-1 provide the parts outside the CDR3, is DGGITQSPKYLFRKEGQNVTLSCEQNLNHDAMYWYRQDPGQGLRLIYYSQIVNDFQKGDIAEGYSVSREKKESFPLTVTSAQKNPTAFYLCASSLQGGEAFFGQGTRLTVV.

The chain uses TRBV4-3 and TRBJ2-7; possible D gene TRBD1, 6 bases. This CDR3 spans 14 amino acids. The V end lost 0 bases, the J end lost 3 bases, and 9 bases lay between the germline ends. Germline values: CDR1 LGHNA, CDR2 YSLEER. The CDR3: CASSQEEGHYEQYF. Here the CDR3 DNA reads TGCGCCAGCAGCCAAGAAGAGGGACACTACGAGCAGTACTTC.

This clone was detected only a few times. The genes are TRBV7-9 and TRBJ1-2; D not resolved. CDR3 length equals 15 residues. V was pared by 5 bases and J by 1 base, with 14 bases between. CDR1 and CDR2 (germline): SEHNR, FQNEAQ (reference sequence). CDR3 loop: CASSPPDKINYGYTF. The DNA of the CDR3 is TGTGCCAGCAGCCCGCCGGATAAGATTAACTATGGCTACACCTTC.

There are a few counts of this clone. The V and J genes are TRBV30 and TRBJ1-1; D remains unclear. V lost 4 bases and J 0 bases, leaving 6 bases between the germline ends. Per germline, CDR1 GTSNPN and CDR2 SVGIG (reference sequence). The CDR3 is 12 residues long. DNA for the CDR3: TGTGCCTGGACAGACATGAACACTGAAGCTTTCTTT. Residues: CAWTDMNTEAFF.

This chain uses TRBV30 with TRBJ1-1; D possibly corresponds to TRBD1 (5 bases). This CDR3 region has 14 residues. Germline V gives CDR1 GTSNPN, CDR2 SVGIG (reference sequence). The V end was cut by 5 bases, the J end by 1 base, with 14 bases between. CDR3 loop: CAWASGAPNTEAFF. The CDR3 DNA sequence: TGTGCCTGGGCTTCTGGGGCCCCGAACACTGAAGCTTTCTTT.

The CDR3 is CASSFKSQYF. The DNA for the CDR3 is TGTGCCAGCAGCTTTAAATCGCAGTATTTT. The chain is built from TRBV11-2 and TRBJ2-3, with D unresolved. Trimming pared 3 bases from V and 10 bases from J, leaving 5 bases between. CDR1 is SGHAT and CDR2 is FQNNGV in the germline V gene. The CDR3 is 10 amino acids. Combining the CDR3 with reference TRBV11-2 and TRBJ2-3 gives the whole variable domain EAGVAQSPRYKIIEKRQSVAFWCNPISGHATLYWYQQILGQGPKLLIQFQNNGVVDDSQLPKDRFSAERLKGVDSTLKIQPAKLEDSAVYLCASSFKSQYFGPGTRLTVL.

In regard to this clone: Sequence at one end of the junction differs from germline and may be a read error. The chain has TRBV5-1 and TRBJ2-1; either TRBD1 or TRBD2 may supply D (7 bases each). Germline V gene data show CDR1 as SGHRS and CDR2 as YFSETQ. The CDR3 spans 15 residues. CDR3 residues: CASSDTGDYYSEQFF. CDR3 DNA sequence: TGCGCCAGCAGCGACACAGGGGACTACTACAGTGAGCAGTTCTTC. Variable domain in full (rest from reference TRBV5-1 and TRBJ2-1): KAGVTQTPRYLIKTRGQQVTLSCSPISGHRSVSWYQQTPGQGLQFLFEYFSETQRNKGNFPGRFSGRQFSNSRSEMNVSTLELGDSALYLCASSDTGDYYSEQFFGPGTRLTVL.

V gene TRBV30 combines with J gene TRBJ2-7; 8 positions agree with TRBD2. Trimming took 3 bases from V and 6 from J; bases not matched to a gene: 7. Germline CDR1 and CDR2: GTSNPN and SVGIG (reference sequence). The length of the CDR3 is 13 residues. The CDR3 reads CAWSGTRYGEQYF. DNA for the CDR3: TGTGCCTGGAGCGGGACTAGATATGGCGAGCAGTACTTC.

The V call is TRBV27, the J call TRBJ1-1; maybe TRBD1 (6 bases). Trimming removed 5 bases at V and 0 bases at J, with 13 bases between. The CDR3 runs 15 residues. In germline, CDR1 is MNHEY, CDR2 SMNVEV (reference sequence). This chain's CDR3 is CASSVRGALNTEAFF. DNA of the CDR3: TGTGCCAGCAGTGTCAGGGGAGCCCTGAACACTGAAGCTTTCTTT.

The chain joins TRBV14 to TRBJ1-1; no firm D call. Germline values: CDR1 SGHDN, CDR2 FVKESK. There are 13 residues in the CDR3. Trimming cost V 2 bases and J 4 bases, with 8 bases left between them. The CDR3 region is CASSQYMGTEAFF. The CDR3 DNA sequence: TGTGCCAGCAGCCAATATATGGGCACTGAAGCTTTCTTT.

The chain joins TRBV15 to TRBJ2-7; D is perhaps TRBD1 (5 bases). Trimming pared 0 bases from V and 2 bases from J, leaving 11 bases between. This CDR3 region has 15 residues. CDR1 is LNHNV, CDR2 YYDKDF, per germline (reference sequence). The DNA of the CDR3 is TGTGCCACCAGCAGAGATAGGGCAGGGACCTACGAGCAGTACTTC. Translation: CATSRDRAGTYEQYF.

The table lists this clone with a few counts. The rearrangement uses TRBV9 and TRBJ2-3; 11 bases map to TRBD2. J gave up 7 bases and V 4 bases, and 14 bases lay outside the gene matches. The germline V gene encodes CDR1 SGDLS and CDR2 YYNGEE. This CDR3 has 17 amino acids. The DNA for the CDR3 is TGTGCCAGCAGCCTAAACCCTAGCGGGGGGATTAGTAATACGCAGTATTTT. It specifies CASSLNPSGGISNTQYF.

This clone was picked up a small number of times. The chain employs TRBV9 and TRBJ2-5; D possibly corresponds to TRBD2 (6 bases). Germline loops: CDR1 SGDLS, CDR2 YYNGEE. Trimming left V 3 bases short and J 3 bases short, with 9 bases between. The CDR3 length is 13 residues. CDR3 residues: CASSAPGEETQYF. Here the CDR3 DNA reads TGTGCCAGCAGCGCCCCGGGGGAAGAGACCCAGTACTTC.

This clone was seen more than once but under ten times. This chain joins TRBV29-1 and TRBJ1-3; 7 nucleotides align to TRBD1. CDR1 is SQVTM, CDR2 ANQGSEA, per germline. The CDR3 totals 16 residues. V was pared by 2 bases and J by 2 bases, with 9 bases of the junction left unmatched. DNA for the CDR3: TGCAGCGTTGAAAACAGGGGCGATCCCACTGGAAACACCATATATTTT. The encoded protein is CSVENRGDPTGNTIYF.

The chain is built from TRBV30 and TRBJ1-6; 8 bases match TRBD1. The CDR3 length is 15 residues. V lost 3 bases, J lost 8 bases, and 9 bases stayed unmatched. Germline-derived CDR1 and CDR2 are GTSNPN and SVGIG (reference sequence). DNA of the CDR3: TGTGCCTGGAGGAGCGCCGGGACAGGACATTCACCCCTCCACTTT. Amino acids: CAWRSAGTGHSPLHF.

This chain joins TRBV25-1 and TRBJ1-2; tentatively, D is TRBD1 (6 bases). V shed 8 bases and J shed 4 bases, with 11 bases lying between them. Germline V lookup: CDR1 MGHDK, CDR2 SYGVNS. This CDR3 region has 12 residues. The CDR3 nucleotides read TGTGCCAGCGAGGGGGGAGGCTATGGCTACACCTTC. This gives the protein CASEGGGYGYTF.